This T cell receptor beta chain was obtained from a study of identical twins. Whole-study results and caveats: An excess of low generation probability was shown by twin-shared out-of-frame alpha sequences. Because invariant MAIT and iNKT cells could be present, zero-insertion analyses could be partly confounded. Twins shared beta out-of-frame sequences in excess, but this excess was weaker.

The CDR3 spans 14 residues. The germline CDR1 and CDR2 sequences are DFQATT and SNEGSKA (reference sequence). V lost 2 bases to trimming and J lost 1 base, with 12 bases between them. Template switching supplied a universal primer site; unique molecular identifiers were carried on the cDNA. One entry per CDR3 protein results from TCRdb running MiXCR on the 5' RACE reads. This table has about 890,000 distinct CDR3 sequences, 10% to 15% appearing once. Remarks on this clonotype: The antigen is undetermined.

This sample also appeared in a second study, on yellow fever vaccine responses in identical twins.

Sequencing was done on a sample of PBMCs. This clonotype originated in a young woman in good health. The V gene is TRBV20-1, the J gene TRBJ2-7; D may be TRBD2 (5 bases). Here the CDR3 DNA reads TGCAGTGCTAGAAACCGGACTGGATCCTACGAGCAGTACTTC. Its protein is CSARNRTGSYEQYF.